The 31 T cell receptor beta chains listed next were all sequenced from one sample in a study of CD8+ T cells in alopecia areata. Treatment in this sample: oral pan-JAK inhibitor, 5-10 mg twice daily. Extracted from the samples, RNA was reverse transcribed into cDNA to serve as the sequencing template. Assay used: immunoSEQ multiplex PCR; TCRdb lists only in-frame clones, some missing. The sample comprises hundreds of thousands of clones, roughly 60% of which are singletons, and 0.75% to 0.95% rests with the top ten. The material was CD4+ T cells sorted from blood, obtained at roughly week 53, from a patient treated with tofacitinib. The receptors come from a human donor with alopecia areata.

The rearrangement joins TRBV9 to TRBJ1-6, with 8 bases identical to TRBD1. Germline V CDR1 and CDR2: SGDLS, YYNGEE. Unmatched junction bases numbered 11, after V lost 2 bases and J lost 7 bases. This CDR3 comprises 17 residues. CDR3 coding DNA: TGTGCCAGCAGCGTGTCCACAGGGGGACTAAGGAATTCACCCCTCCACTTT. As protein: CASSVSTGGLRNSPLHF.

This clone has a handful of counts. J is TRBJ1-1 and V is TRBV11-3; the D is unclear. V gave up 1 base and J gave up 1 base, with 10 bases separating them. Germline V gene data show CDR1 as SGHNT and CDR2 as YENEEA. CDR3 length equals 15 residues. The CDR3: CASSLGRLGNTEAFF. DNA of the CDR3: TGTGCCAGCAGCTTAGGTCGCTTGGGGAACACTGAAGCTTTCTTT.

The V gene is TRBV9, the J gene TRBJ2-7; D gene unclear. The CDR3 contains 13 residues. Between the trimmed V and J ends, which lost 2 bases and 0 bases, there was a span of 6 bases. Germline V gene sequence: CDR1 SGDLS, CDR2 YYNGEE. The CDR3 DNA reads TGTGCCAGCAGCGTTGGTTTCTCCTACGAGCAGTACTTC. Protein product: CASSVGFSYEQYF.

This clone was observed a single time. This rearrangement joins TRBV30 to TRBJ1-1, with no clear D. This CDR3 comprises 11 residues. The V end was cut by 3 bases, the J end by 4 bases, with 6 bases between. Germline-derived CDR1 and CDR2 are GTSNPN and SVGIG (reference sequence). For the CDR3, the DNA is TGTGCCTGGAGGCGCGGCACTGAAGCTTTCTTT. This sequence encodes CAWRRGTEAFF. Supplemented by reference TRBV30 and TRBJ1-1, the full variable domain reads SQTIHQWPATLVQPVGSPLSLECTVEGTSNPNLYWYRQAAGRGLQLLFYSVGIGQISSEVPQNLSASRPQDRQFILSSKKLLLSDSGFYLCAWRRGTEAFFGQGTRLTVV.

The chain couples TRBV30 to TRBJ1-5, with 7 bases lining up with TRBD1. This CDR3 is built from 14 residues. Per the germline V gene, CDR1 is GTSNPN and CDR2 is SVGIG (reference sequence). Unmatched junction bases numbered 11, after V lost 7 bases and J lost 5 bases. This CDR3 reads CASSPRGLHQPQHF. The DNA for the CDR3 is TGTGCCTCATCACCGAGGGGGCTCCATCAGCCCCAGCATTTT.

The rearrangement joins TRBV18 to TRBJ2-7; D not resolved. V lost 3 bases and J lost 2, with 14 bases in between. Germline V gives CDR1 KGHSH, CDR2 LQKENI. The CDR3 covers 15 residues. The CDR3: CASSPYPFGTYEQYF. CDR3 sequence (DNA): TGTGCCAGCTCACCGTACCCTTTTGGGACCTACGAGCAGTACTTC. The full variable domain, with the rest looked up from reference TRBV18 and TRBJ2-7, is NAGVMQNPRHLVRRRGQEARLRCSPMKGHSHVYWYRQLPEEGLKFMVYLQKENIIDESGMPKERFSAEFPKEGPSILRIQQVVRGDSAAYFCASSPYPFGTYEQYFGPGTRLTVT.

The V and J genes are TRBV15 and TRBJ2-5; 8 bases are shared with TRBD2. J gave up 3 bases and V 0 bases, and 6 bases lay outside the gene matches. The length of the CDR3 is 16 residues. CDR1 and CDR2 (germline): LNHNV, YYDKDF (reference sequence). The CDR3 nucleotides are TGTGCCACCAGCAGAGATCTTAGCGGGGCTGAAGAGACCCAGTACTTC. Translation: CATSRDLSGAEETQYF.

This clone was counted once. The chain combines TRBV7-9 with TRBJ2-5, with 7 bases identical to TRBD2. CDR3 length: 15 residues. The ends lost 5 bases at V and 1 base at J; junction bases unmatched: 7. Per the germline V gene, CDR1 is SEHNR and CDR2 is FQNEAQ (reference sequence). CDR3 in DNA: TGTGCCAGCAGCCCTCAGCGGGGAGTCCAAGAGACCCAGTACTTC. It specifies CASSPQRGVQETQYF. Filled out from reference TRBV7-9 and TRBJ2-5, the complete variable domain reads DTGVSQNPRHKITKRGQNVTFRCDPISEHNRLYWYRQTLGQGPEFLTYFQNEAQLEKSRLLSDRFSAERPKGSFSTLEIQRTEQGDSAMYLCASSPQRGVQETQYFGPGTRLLVL.

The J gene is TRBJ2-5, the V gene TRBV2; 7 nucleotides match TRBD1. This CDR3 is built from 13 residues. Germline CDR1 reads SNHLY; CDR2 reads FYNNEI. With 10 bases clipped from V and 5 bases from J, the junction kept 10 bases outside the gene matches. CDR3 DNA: TGTGCCACGACCGGGACAGAAGGGGAGACCCAGTACTTC. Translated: CATTGTEGETQYF.

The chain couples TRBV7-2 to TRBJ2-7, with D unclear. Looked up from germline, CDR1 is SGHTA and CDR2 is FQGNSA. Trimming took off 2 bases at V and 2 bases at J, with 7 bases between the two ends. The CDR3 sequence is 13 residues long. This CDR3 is CASSLSRPYEQYF. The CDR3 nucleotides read TGTGCCAGCAGCTTAAGCCGACCCTACGAGCAGTACTTC.

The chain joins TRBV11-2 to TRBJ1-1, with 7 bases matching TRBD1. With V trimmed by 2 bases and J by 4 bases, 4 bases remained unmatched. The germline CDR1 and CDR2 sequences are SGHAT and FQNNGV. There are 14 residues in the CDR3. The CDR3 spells CASSLTGDATEAFF. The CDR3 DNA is TGTGCCAGCAGCTTAACAGGGGACGCCACTGAAGCTTTCTTT. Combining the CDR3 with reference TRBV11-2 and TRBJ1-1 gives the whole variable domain EAGVAQSPRYKIIEKRQSVAFWCNPISGHATLYWYQQILGQGPKLLIQFQNNGVVDDSQLPKDRFSAERLKGVDSTLKIQPAKLEDSAVYLCASSLTGDATEAFFGQGTRLTVV.

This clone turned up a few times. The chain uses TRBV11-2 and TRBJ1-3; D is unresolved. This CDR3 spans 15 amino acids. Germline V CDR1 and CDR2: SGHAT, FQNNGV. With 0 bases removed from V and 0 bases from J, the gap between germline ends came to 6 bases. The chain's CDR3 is CASSLDSSSGNTIYF. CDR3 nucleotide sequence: TGTGCCAGCAGCTTAGATTCCAGCTCTGGAAACACCATATATTTT.

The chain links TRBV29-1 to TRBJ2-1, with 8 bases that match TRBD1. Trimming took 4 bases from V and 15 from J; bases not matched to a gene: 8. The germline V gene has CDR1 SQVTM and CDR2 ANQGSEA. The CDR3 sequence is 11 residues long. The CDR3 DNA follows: TGCAGCGTTGCTGATGGACAGGGAAGGTTCTTC. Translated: CSVADGQGRFF.

CDR3 sequence: CAWSAGNDQPQHF. The CDR3 nucleotides read TGTGCCTGGAGTGCCGGTAACGATCAGCCCCAGCATTTT. V is TRBV30 and J is TRBJ1-5; no firm D call. The CDR3 has 13 residues. Trimming shortened V by 1 base and J by 5 bases, and 9 bases separated the two germline ends. Germline V gives CDR1 GTSNPN, CDR2 SVGIG (reference sequence).

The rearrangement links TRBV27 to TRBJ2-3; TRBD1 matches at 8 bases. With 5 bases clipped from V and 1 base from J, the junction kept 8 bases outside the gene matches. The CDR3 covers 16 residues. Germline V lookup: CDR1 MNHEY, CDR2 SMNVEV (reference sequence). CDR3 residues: CASSVRQGWGTDTQYF. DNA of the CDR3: TGTGCCAGCAGTGTCCGACAGGGGTGGGGCACAGATACGCAGTATTTT.

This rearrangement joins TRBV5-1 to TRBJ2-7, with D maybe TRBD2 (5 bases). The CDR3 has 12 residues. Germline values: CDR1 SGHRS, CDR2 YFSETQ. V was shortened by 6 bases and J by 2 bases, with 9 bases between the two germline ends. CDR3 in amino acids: CASNRGPYEQYF. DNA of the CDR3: TGCGCCAGCAACCGGGGTCCCTACGAGCAGTACTTC. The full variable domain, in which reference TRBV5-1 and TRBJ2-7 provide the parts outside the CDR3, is KAGVTQTPRYLIKTRGQQVTLSCSPISGHRSVSWYQQTPGQGLQFLFEYFSETQRNKGNFPGRFSGRQFSNSRSEMNVSTLELGDSALYLCASNRGPYEQYFGPGTRLTVT.

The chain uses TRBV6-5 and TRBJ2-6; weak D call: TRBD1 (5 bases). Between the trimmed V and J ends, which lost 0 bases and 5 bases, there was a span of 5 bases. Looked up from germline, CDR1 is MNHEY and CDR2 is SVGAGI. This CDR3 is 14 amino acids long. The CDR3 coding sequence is TGTGCCAGCAGTTACTCGGGGCGGGCCAACGTCCTGACTTTC. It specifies CASSYSGRANVLTF.

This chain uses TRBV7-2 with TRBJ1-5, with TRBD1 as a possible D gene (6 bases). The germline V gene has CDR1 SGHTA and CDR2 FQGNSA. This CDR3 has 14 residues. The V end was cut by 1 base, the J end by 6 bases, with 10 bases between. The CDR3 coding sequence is TGTGCCAGCAGCTTAGACGGGGGCGTTCAGCCCCAGCATTTT. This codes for CASSLDGGVQPQHF.

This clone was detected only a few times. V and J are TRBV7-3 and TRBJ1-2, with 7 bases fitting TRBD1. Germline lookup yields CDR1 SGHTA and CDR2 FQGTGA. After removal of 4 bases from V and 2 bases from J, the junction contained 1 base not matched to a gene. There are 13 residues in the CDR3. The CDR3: CASSSGQNYGYTF. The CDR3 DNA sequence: TGTGCCAGCAGCTCGGGACAGAACTATGGCTACACCTTC.

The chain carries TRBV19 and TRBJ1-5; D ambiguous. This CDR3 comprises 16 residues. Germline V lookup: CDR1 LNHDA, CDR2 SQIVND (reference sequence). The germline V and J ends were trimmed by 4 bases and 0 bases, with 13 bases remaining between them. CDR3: CASSNGRKYSNQPQHF. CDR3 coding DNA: TGTGCCAGTAGTAACGGAAGGAAGTATAGCAATCAGCCCCAGCATTTT.

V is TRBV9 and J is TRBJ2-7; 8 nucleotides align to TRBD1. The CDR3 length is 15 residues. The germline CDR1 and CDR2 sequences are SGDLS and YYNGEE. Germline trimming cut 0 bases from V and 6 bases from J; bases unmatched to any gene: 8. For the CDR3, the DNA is TGTGCCAGCAGCGTAGGGGTAGGACAGGGAGGCGAGCAGTACTTC. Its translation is CASSVGVGQGGEQYF. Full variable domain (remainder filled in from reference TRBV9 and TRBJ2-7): DSGVTQTPKHLITATGQRVTLRCSPRSGDLSVYWYQQSLDQGLQFLIQYYNGEERAKGNILERFSAQQFPDLHSELNLSSLELGDSALYFCASSVGVGQGGEQYFGPGTRLTVT.

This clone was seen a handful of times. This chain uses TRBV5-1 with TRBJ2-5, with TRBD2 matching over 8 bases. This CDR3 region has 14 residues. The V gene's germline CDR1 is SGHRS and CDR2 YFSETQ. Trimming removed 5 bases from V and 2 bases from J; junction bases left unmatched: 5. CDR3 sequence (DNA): TGCGCCAGCAGTGTAGCGGGGAGACAAGAGACCCAGTACTTC. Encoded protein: CASSVAGRQETQYF.

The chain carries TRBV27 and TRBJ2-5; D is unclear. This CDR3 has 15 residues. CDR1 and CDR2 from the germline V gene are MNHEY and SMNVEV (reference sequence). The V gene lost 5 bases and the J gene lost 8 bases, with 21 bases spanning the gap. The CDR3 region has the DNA TGTGCCAGCAGTCCAACCGACAAGCAGACCCGTACCCAGTACTTC. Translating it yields CASSPTDKQTRTQYF.

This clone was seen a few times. The CDR3 spells CASSASMYSPLHF. The CDR3 DNA follows: TGTGCCAGCAGTGCCTCAATGTATTCACCCCTCCACTTT. J is TRBJ1-6 and V is TRBV27, with D uncertain. The V end was cut by 5 bases, the J end by 8 bases, with 10 bases between. The CDR3 has 13 amino acids. CDR1 and CDR2 from the germline V gene are MNHEY and SMNVEV (reference sequence).

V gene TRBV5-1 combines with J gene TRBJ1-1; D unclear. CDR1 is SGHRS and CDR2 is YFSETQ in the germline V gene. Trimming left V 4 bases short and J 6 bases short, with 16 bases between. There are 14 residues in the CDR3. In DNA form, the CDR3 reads TGCGCCAGCAGCAACCTCGACGGCGGCGCTGAAGCTTTCTTT. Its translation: CASSNLDGGAEAFF.

The CDR3 DNA follows: TGCAGCGTCGAATCAACCGGGGGGCTTGAGCAGTACTTC. It yields the protein CSVESTGGLEQYF. The V gene is TRBV29-1, the J gene TRBJ2-7; tentatively, D is TRBD2 (7 bases). Trimming took 6 bases from V and 7 from J, leaving 19 bases between them. This CDR3 has 13 amino acids. The germline V gene has CDR1 SQVTM and CDR2 ANQGSEA.

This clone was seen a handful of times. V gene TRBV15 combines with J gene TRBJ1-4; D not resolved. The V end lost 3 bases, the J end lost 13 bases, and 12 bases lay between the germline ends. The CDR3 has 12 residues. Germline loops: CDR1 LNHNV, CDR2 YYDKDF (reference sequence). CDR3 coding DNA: TGTGCCACCAGCAGTATCGATTTGCGACTGTTTTTT. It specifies CATSSIDLRLFF.

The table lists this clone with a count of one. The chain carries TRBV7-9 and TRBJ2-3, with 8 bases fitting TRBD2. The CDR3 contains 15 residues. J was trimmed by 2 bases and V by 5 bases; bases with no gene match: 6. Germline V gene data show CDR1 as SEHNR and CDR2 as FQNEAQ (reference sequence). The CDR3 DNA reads TGTGCCAGCAGCCCCGGACTAGCCCTCACAGATACGCAGTATTTT. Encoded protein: CASSPGLALTDTQYF.

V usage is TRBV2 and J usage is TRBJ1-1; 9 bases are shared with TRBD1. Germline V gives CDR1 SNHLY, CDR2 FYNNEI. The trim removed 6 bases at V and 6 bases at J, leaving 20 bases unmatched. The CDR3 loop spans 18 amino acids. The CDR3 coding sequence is TGTGCCAGCAGGTTTCGATTACAGGGGGCGATGTTAACCCCTGAAGCTTTCTTT. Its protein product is CASRFRLQGAMLTPEAFF.

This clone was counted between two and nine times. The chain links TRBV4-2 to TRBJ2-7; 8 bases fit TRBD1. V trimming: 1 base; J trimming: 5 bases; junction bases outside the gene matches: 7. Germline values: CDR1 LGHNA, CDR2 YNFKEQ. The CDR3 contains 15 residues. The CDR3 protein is CASSQVGDRGHEQYF. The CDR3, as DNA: TGTGCCAGCAGCCAAGTGGGCGACAGGGGCCACGAGCAGTACTTC.

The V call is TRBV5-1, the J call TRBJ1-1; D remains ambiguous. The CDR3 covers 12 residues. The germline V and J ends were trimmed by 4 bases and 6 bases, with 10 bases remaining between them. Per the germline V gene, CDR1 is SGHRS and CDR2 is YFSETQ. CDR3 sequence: CASSLPGPEAFF. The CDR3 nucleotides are TGCGCCAGCAGCCTACCCGGACCTGAAGCTTTCTTT.